A selection of T cell receptor beta chains follows, all from one sample in a study of STAT3 mutations in large granular lymphocyte leukemia. This table comes from immunoSEQ multiplex PCR, and its TCRdb copy is limited to in-frame clones, with some not included. The sample contains about 4,300 clones, 55% of which appear only once. The sample comprised peripheral blood mononuclear cells. Source of these receptors: a male patient between 50 and 60 years old with T-cell large granular lymphocyte leukemia. Some clones in this sample may be carry-over from other donors' samples. CDR3s include the opening cysteine and the closing phenylalanine or tryptophan. Fields, in order: D gene, clone size, J gene, V gene, CDR3 protein, CDR3 DNA. The D gene is left open where the match is weak. Rows give clone size only sometimes, using once, few, many, or a class for an expanded clone.

TRBD1 | few | TRBJ1-2 | TRBV13 | CASSLGQGNYGYTF | TGTGCCAGCAGCTTAGGACAGGGGAACTATGGCTACACCTTC
NA | NA | TRBJ2-1 | TRBV18 | CASSPTVYNEQFF | TGTGCCAGCTCACCCACGGTCTACAATGAGCAGTTCTTC
TRBD1 | large | TRBJ2-7 | TRBV7-8 | CASSGPGQGYEQYF | TGTGCCAGCAGCGGCCCGGGACAGGGCTACGAGCAGTACTTC
NA | NA | TRBJ1-2 | TRBV27 | CASSFRTSNYGYTF | TGTGCCAGCAGTTTCCGGACAAGTAACTATGGCTACACCTTC
NA | once | TRBJ2-7 | TRBV29-1 | CSVARDSSLEQYF | TGCAGCGTTGCCCGGGACTCCAGCCTCGAGCAGTACTTC
NA | NA | TRBJ2-5 | TRBV29-1 | CSGARGGETQYF | TGCAGCGGAGCCAGGGGGGGCGAGACCCAGTACTTC
TRBD1 | NA | TRBJ2-7 | TRBV6-6 | CASSSRARTGLHEQYF | TGTGCCAGCAGTTCCCGCGCTCGGACAGGGCTCCACGAGCAGTACTTC
NA | few | TRBJ2-5 | TRBV5-6 | CASSAGPETQYF | TGTGCCAGCAGCGCTGGTCCAGAGACCCAGTACTTC
NA | NA | TRBJ1-1 | TRBV29-1 | CSVQGSMNTEAFF | TGCAGCGTACAGGGTTCCATGAACACTGAAGCTTTCTTT
TRBD1 | once | TRBJ2-7 | TRBV30 | CAWDRGHYEQYF | TGTGCCTGGGACAGGGGGCACTACGAGCAGTACTTC
NA | NA | TRBJ2-1 | TRBV18 | CASSPWENNEQFF | TGTGCCAGCTCACCCTGGGAGAACAATGAGCAGTTCTTC
NA | NA | TRBJ1-5 | TRBV6-6 | CASRSRGGQPQHF | TGTGCCAGCCGGAGTAGGGGTGGTCAGCCCCAGCATTTT
TRBD2 | large | TRBJ2-3 | TRBV29-1 | CSVTSGSQSSTDTQYF | TGCAGCGTTACTAGCGGGAGCCAGTCTAGCACAGATACGCAGTATTTT
TRBD2 | NA | TRBJ2-1 | TRBV25-1 | CASSDVWGGDEQFF | TGTGCCAGCAGTGATGTCTGGGGAGGGGATGAGCAGTTCTTC
NA | NA | TRBJ1-1 | TRBV18 | CASSPSGGYRTEAFF | TGTGCCAGCTCACCCTCAGGAGGGTATCGGACTGAAGCTTTCTTT
TRBD2 | few | TRBJ2-7 | TRBV2 | CASSRLAGATYEQYF | TGTGCCAGCAGTAGACTAGCGGGAGCGACCTACGAGCAGTACTTC
NA | NA | TRBJ1-1 | TRBV29-1 | CSGWGGRGTEAFF | TGCAGCGGCTGGGGGGGGCGAGGCACTGAAGCTTTCTTT
TRBD1 | few | TRBJ1-3 | TRBV9 | CASSGQGYSGNTIYF | TGTGCCAGCAGCGGACAGGGATACTCTGGAAACACCATATATTTT
TRBD1 | NA | TRBJ1-2 | TRBV29-1 | CSAPTGDIYGYTF | TGCAGCGCACCGACAGGGGATATATATGGCTACACCTTC
NA | NA | TRBJ2-7 | TRBV4-3 | CASSQGETREQYF | TGCGCCAGCAGCCAGGGGGAAACGAGGGAGCAGTACTTC
NA | NA | TRBJ1-3 | TRBV18 | CASSPGTTSGNTIYF | TGTGCCAGCTCACCGGGGACAACTTCAGGAAACACCATATATTTT
NA | few | TRBJ2-1 | TRBV5-1 | CASSLVGGEQFF | TGCGCCAGCAGCTTGGTAGGTGGGGAGCAGTTCTTC
NA | NA | TRBJ2-7 | TRBV7-9 | CASSEQVIPYEQYF | TGTGCCAGCAGCGAACAGGTGATACCCTACGAGCAGTACTTC
TRBD2 | NA | TRBJ2-3 | TRBV4-1 | CASSRGLAGGDTQYF | TGCGCCAGCAGCCGTGGACTAGCGGGTGGAGATACGCAGTATTTT
TRBD1 | few | TRBJ1-2 | TRBV25-1 | CASSEEDRGSYGYTF | TGTGCCAGCAGTGAAGAAGACAGGGGGAGCTATGGCTACACCTTC
NA | NA | TRBJ1-2 | TRBV7-9 | CASSLGPGNYGYTF | TGTGCCAGCAGCTTAGGCCCGGGGAACTATGGCTACACCTTC
NA | NA | TRBJ2-7 | TRBV5-1 | CASSLGDPSQGQYF | TGCGCCAGCAGCTTGGGGGACCCCTCTCAAGGGCAGTACTTC
NA | NA | TRBJ2-5 | TRBV5-6 | CAISVGGGTETQYF | TGTGCCATTTCGGTAGGCGGGGGCACCGAGACCCAGTACTTC
TRBD1 | NA | TRBJ1-2 | TRBV27 | CASSVGPGQGDTF | TGTGCCAGCAGTGTCGGACCGGGACAGGGGGACACCTTC
NA | NA | TRBJ2-1 | TRBV5-1 | CASSLARNEQFF | TGCGCCAGCAGCTTGGCCAGGAATGAGCAGTTCTTC
NA | NA | TRBJ1-2 | TRBV5-4 | CASSLGPLAFGYTF | TGTGCCAGCAGCTTGGGACCTTTGGCTTTCGGCTACACCTTC
TRBD2 | NA | TRBJ2-3 | TRBV7-9 | CASSLSGRTDTQYF | TGTGCCAGCAGCTTGAGCGGGAGAACAGATACGCAGTATTTT
TRBD1 | NA | TRBJ2-7 | TRBV18 | CASSFPTGLRDEQYF | TGTGCCAGCTCATTTCCGACAGGGTTGAGGGACGAGCAGTACTTC
NA | NA | TRBJ2-3 | TRBV10-2 | CASSLTDTQYF | TGCGCCAGCAGCCTCACAGATACGCAGTATTTT
NA | NA | TRBJ1-1 | TRBV18 | CASSLSRSNTEAFF | TGTGCCAGCTCACTATCCAGGAGTAACACTGAAGCTTTCTTT
NA | few | TRBJ2-5 | TRBV5-5 | CASSLVAGWETQYF | TGTGCCAGCAGCTTGGTGGCAGGTTGGGAGACCCAGTACTTC
NA | few | TRBJ2-5 | TRBV29-1 | CSSYREETQYF | TGCAGCTCCTACAGGGAGGAGACCCAGTACTTC
TRBD2 | NA | TRBJ2-7 | TRBV5-1 | CASSLAGVYEQYF | TGCGCCAGCAGTTTAGCGGGAGTTTACGAGCAGTACTTC
NA | NA | TRBJ1-2 | TRBV14 | CASSQDRWLGGGYTF | TGTGCCAGCAGCCAAGATCGTTGGCTGGGAGGTGGCTACACCTTC
TRBD2 | NA | TRBJ2-5 | TRBV18 | CASSQLAGVVETQYF | TGTGCCAGCTCACAACTAGCGGGAGTGGTAGAGACCCAGTACTTC
TRBD1 | NA | TRBJ2-7 | TRBV18 | CASSKTGTVYEQYF | TGTGCCAGCTCAAAGACCGGGACAGTTTACGAGCAGTACTTC
TRBD1 | few | TRBJ2-7 | TRBV2 | CASSETGEVEQYF | TGTGCCAGCAGCGAGACAGGGGAGGTCGAGCAGTACTTC
NA | few | TRBJ1-5 | TRBV6-5 | CASSAGRNSNQPQHF | TGTGCCAGCAGTGCCGGACGGAATAGCAATCAGCCCCAGCATTTT
TRBD1 | NA | TRBJ1-1 | TRBV18 | CASSIQGANTEAFF | TGTGCCAGCTCTATACAGGGGGCGAACACTGAAGCTTTCTTT
NA | NA | TRBJ2-7 | TRBV13 | CASSSPGAYEQYF | TGTGCCAGCAGCTCCCCTGGGGCCTACGAGCAGTACTTC
NA | NA | TRBJ2-1 | TRBV4-1 | CASSQENTDYNEQFF | TGCGCCAGCAGCCAAGAGAACACGGACTACAATGAGCAGTTCTTC
NA | NA | TRBJ1-5 | TRBV28 | CASTSFVLGVQPQHF | TGTGCCAGCACCTCTTTTGTCCTCGGGGTTCAGCCCCAGCATTTT
NA | NA | TRBJ2-7 | TRBV29-1 | CSVSSGNSPYEQYF | TGCAGCGTCTCCTCCGGGAATTCGCCCTACGAGCAGTACTTC
NA | few | TRBJ1-2 | TRBV29-1 | CSVRTDNLYGYTF | TGCAGCGTTCGAACAGATAATCTTTATGGCTACACCTTC
NA | NA | TRBJ1-2 | TRBV18 | CASSPSPGGEGYTF | TGTGCCAGCTCACCCTCTCCGGGGGGCGAAGGCTACACCTTC
TRBD1 | NA | TRBJ1-1 | TRBV18 | CASSPTQGRDTEAFF | TGTGCCAGCTCACCTACACAGGGGAGGGACACTGAAGCTTTCTTT
NA | NA | TRBJ1-5 | TRBV28 | CASSLMDGSRQPQHF | TGTGCCAGCAGTTTAATGGACGGGTCAAGGCAGCCCCAGCATTTT
TRBD1 | few | TRBJ1-2 | TRBV6-5 | CASSQDRGPIYGYTF | TGTGCCAGCAGTCAGGACAGGGGCCCCATCTATGGCTACACCTTC
TRBD2 | NA | TRBJ2-7 | TRBV5-5 | CASSFPGREGYEQYF | TGTGCCAGCAGTTTCCCGGGGAGGGAAGGGTACGAGCAGTACTTC